What follows are 3 T cell receptor beta chains derived from one specimen sequenced in a study of beta chain features in type 1 diabetes. Expressed TCRB transcripts were sequenced, since all the RNA that had been isolated was reverse transcribed. This table comes from immunoSEQ multiplex PCR, and its TCRdb copy is limited to in-frame clones, with some not included. The sample yields about 240,000 clones, 27% seen once. The sequenced sample was central memory CD4+ T cells from blood. The receptors originated from a man younger than 40 in good health.

This rearrangement joins TRBV7-9 to TRBJ2-7, with TRBD1 matching 9 bases. The germline gives CDR1 SEHNR, CDR2 FQNEAQ (reference sequence). Unmatched junction bases numbered 4, after V lost 5 bases and J lost 2 bases. The CDR3 totals 14 residues. DNA of the CDR3: TGTGCCAGCAGCACGACAGGGGGAACCTACGAGCAGTACTTC. It encodes CASSTTGGTYEQYF.

V and J are TRBV29-1 and TRBJ2-7; D is possibly TRBD1 (7 bases). Trimming removed 5 bases from V and 5 bases from J, with 13 bases in between. The CDR3 has 12 amino acids. Looked up from germline, CDR1 is SQVTM and CDR2 is ANQGSEA. The CDR3 reads CSVRQGGHEQYF. In DNA, the CDR3 is TGCAGCGTTCGACAGGGAGGCCACGAGCAGTACTTC.

The chain couples TRBV6-5 to TRBJ1-5; D ambiguous. This CDR3 has 13 amino acids. Trimming removed 0 bases from V and 7 bases from J, with 7 bases in between. Germline V gene sequence: CDR1 MNHEY, CDR2 SVGAGI. CDR3 loop: CASSYSIEQPQHF. The CDR3 bases are TGTGCCAGCAGTTACTCGATCGAGCAGCCCCAGCATTTT.